This T cell receptor beta chain was retrieved from a study of cytomegalovirus exposure and HLA in healthy donors. Study-level findings and limits: Some V segments could not be told apart, so they were left out, TRBV6-2 and TRBV6-3 among them. The investigators catalogued 150 to 200 TCR beta chains as cytomegalovirus-associated.

13 Jbeta primers and 60 Vbeta primers were used for the PCR. Authors' processing steps: In a later analysis, around 12 million of approximately 81 million unique beta chains occurred in at least two donors. Profiling relied on immunoSEQ multiplex PCR, and the TCRdb table lists in-frame clones only, not all of them. V and J calls and clone size are those listed in that table; D and trimming were worked out from the DNA. Here the sample spans 100,000 to 150,000 clones, 60% to 85% being singletons. After removal of 4 bases from V and 11 bases from J, the junction contained 16 bases not matched to a gene. Germline V gene data show CDR1 as MNHEY and CDR2 as SMNVEV (reference sequence). This CDR3 has 16 amino acids. A remark on this clone: Its target is not known.

Sequencing was done on a sample of PBMCs. This sequence joins TRBV27 and TRBJ1-5; 8 bases agree with TRBD1. The clonotype comes from a woman aged 18-35 years in good health and CMV-seronegative. CDR3 region: CASSSGGSSPRWAQHF. The CDR3 nucleotides are TGTGCCAGCAGTTCAGGGGGCTCCAGCCCCAGGTGGGCCCAGCATTTT.